Reported below is one T cell receptor (beta chain). Its antigen is still unknown. The sample originates from a study of long-term antiretroviral therapy in people with HIV. Running of the v3.0 immunoSEQ assay took place at survey level. Method: immunoSEQ multiplex PCR; TCRdb's copy keeps in-frame clones and lacks some. Seen here are 45,000 to 50,000 clones, around 80% observed once, and the top ten hold roughly 3%. Germline values: CDR1 MDHEN, CDR2 SYDVKM. The CDR3 consists of 14 residues. The V gene lost 3 bases and the J gene lost 4 bases, with 12 bases spanning the gap. Study results and limitations: The repertoire was dominated at all time points by clones expanded before ART.

This sample comprised unsorted PBMCs, obtained 0.8 years after starting antiretroviral therapy. This receptor was identified in a woman aged 18-35 years with HIV. The genes are TRBV28 and TRBJ2-5, with D possibly matching TRBD2 (6 bases). DNA for the CDR3: TGTGCCAGCAGTTTCTTAGGCGGGACAGAGACCCAGTACTTC. Protein sequence: CASSFLGGTETQYF. The full variable domain, with the rest looked up from reference TRBV28 and TRBJ2-5, is DVKVTQSSRYLVKRTGEKVFLECVQDMDHENMFWYRQDPGLGLRLIYFSYDVKMKEKGDIPEGYSVSREKKERFSLILESASTNQTSMYLCASSFLGGTETQYFGPGTRLLVL.